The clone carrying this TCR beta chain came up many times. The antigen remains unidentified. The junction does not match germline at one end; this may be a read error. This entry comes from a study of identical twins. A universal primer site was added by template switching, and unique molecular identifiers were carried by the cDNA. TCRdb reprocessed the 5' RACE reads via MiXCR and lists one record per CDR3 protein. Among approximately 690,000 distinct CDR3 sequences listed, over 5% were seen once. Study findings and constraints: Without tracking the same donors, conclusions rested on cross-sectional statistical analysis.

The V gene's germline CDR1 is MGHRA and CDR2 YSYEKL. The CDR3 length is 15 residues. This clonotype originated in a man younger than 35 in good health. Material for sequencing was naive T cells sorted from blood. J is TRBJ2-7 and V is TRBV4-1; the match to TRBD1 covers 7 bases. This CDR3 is CASSETLGQIHERYF. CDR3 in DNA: TGCGCCAGCAGCGAAACTCTGGGACAGATCCACGAGCGGTACTTC.